Reported below is one T cell receptor (beta chain). The antigen is not known. Single viable CD3+CD4+CD8-CD45RO+ cells were sorted as the memory CD4+ T cells. After thawing, CD4+ T cells were positively selected. This sample was included in a study of memory CD4+ T cells and cytomegalovirus serostatus. Whole-study findings and limits: Repertoires predicted CMV serostatus with median bootstrapped AUC of approximately 0.94. Each of 60 to 80 CMV-associated TCRbeta sequences occurred in one to five individuals.

Methods used by the authors: After removing out-of-frame reads, 2 million to 2.5 million distinct TCRbeta sequences remained. Produced via immunoSEQ multiplex PCR; TCRdb's table is partial and in-frame only. From that table come the V and J calls and clone size; the DNA was used to work out D and trimming. The data show tens of thousands of clones, about 80% seen once. The sequencing input was memory CD4+ T cells from blood. The TCR comes from an adult in good health and CMV-seropositive.

Written as DNA, the CDR3 is TGTGCCAGCAGTTACTCGAGAGGCAGCGAGCAGTACTTC. Its protein product is CASSYSRGSEQYF. V is TRBV6-5 and J is TRBJ2-7; D gene uncertain. The germline V gene has CDR1 MNHEY and CDR2 SVGAGI. With 0 bases removed from V and 6 bases from J, the gap between germline ends came to 9 bases. The CDR3 covers 13 residues.